This passage covers 12 T cell receptor beta chains from one sample sequenced in a study of spatial heterogeneity in lung cancer (dated by TCRdb to about 2019). Overall study outcomes, separate from this receptor: The tumor nonsynonymous mutation count correlated with the number of expanded alpha and beta TCRs within the tumor.

Libraries came from 5' RACE. Sequencing relied on a NextSeq 500. TCRdb trimmed public reads at Q25 via fastp, called clones via MiXCR and kept in-frame beta chains. Entries are consolidated by CDR3 protein sequence, retaining the most common genes and DNA. The sample has 7,800 or so distinct CDR3 sequences on record, just over 8% of them singletons. Approximately 4.1% of the sample rests with the top ten. Which antigens these TCRs recognize remains unknown. The time point label on this specimen signifies: sample taken at primary tumor resection. This specimen was lung tumor tissue, taken at surgery. These receptors were obtained from a male donor with early-stage non-small cell lung cancer.

By share, this clonotype ranks as medium-sized. Found in a library prepared for alpha chains, this beta chain is an off-target read, and its abundance has little meaning. The gene calls are TRBV6-5 and TRBJ2-1; D gene unclear. This CDR3 has 15 residues. V was pared by 4 bases and J by 7 bases, with 17 bases between. Germline loops: CDR1 MNHEY, CDR2 SVGAGI. The CDR3 coding sequence is TGTGCCAGCAGTTCCCTTGATAACGGGCCAAATGAGCAGTTCTTC. Protein sequence: CASSSLDNGPNEQFF.

A word on this clonotype: A much larger clonotype is one base distant, so this may be a read error. Here the CDR3 omits its conserved ending phenylalanine or tryptophan, so a read error is the likely source. This beta chain came through as a stray read in a library set up for alpha chains, and its size says little. The V call is TRBV7-9, the J call TRBJ2-3; 12 nucleotides line up with TRBD2. J was trimmed by 9 bases and V by 4 bases; bases with no gene match: 17. Germline V gives CDR1 SEHNR, CDR2 FQNEAQ (reference sequence). The CDR3 covers 18 residues. Here the CDR3 DNA reads TGTGCCAGCAGCTCCCGAAAGGGGACTAGCGGGTCCCAGATAACGCAGTATATT. This codes for CASSSRKGTSGSQITQYI.

This clonotype is medium-sized by share. The library was built for alpha chains, so this beta chain is an off-target read and its size means little. The gene calls are TRBV14 and TRBJ2-1; TRBD2 is a possible D gene (5 bases). Trimming left V 4 bases short and J 4 bases short, with 8 bases between. The CDR3 is 13 residues long. Germline CDR1 is SGHDN and CDR2 is FVKESK. The CDR3 region has the DNA TGTGCCAGCAGCCTAGTAGCGTACAATGAGCAGTTCTTC. It codes for CASSLVAYNEQFF.

This clonotype is categorized as medium-sized. Since it is a stray read in a library aimed at alpha chains, this beta chain has a size that is not meaningful. This sequence joins TRBV11-2 and TRBJ2-5; D is undetermined. The CDR3 contains 14 residues. Per the germline V gene, CDR1 is SGHAT and CDR2 is FQNNGV. V was clipped by 5 bases and J by 5 bases, with 15 bases between them. This chain's CDR3 is CASSPAESTETQYF. The CDR3 DNA reads TGTGCCAGCAGCCCAGCCGAGTCTACGGAGACCCAGTACTTC.

This clonotype is medium-sized within its sample. This beta chain is an unintended read in a library built for alpha chains; its size means little. The rearrangement uses TRBV7-9 and TRBJ2-7; TRBD2 is a possible D gene (5 bases). V was cut by 3 bases and J by 6 bases, with 12 bases left in between. There are 13 residues in the CDR3. CDR1 is SEHNR and CDR2 is FQNEAQ in the germline V gene (reference sequence). The CDR3 here is CASSFRGSLEQYF. As DNA, the CDR3 is TGTGCCAGCAGCTTCCGAGGGTCTCTCGAGCAGTACTTC. Together with reference TRBV7-9 and TRBJ2-7, the CDR3 gives the full variable domain: DTGVSQNPRHKITKRGQNVTFRCDPISEHNRLYWYRQTLGQGPEFLTYFQNEAQLEKSRLLSDRFSAERPKGSFSTLEIQRTEQGDSAMYLCASSFRGSLEQYFGPGTRLTVT.

This clonotype is labeled medium-sized. Found in a library prepared for alpha chains, this beta chain is an off-target read, and its abundance has little meaning. The chain couples TRBV5-1 to TRBJ2-7, with D perhaps TRBD1 (6 bases). Trimming cost V 3 bases and J 4 bases, with 11 bases left between them. The CDR3 loop spans 13 amino acids. Germline V gene sequence: CDR1 SGHRS, CDR2 YFSETQ. The CDR3 DNA sequence: TGCGCCAGCAGCTCGACACAGGGTTACGAGCAGTACTTC. Amino acid sequence: CASSSTQGYEQYF.

This clonotype is termed medium-sized. A library prepared for alpha chains yielded this beta chain as an off-target read; its size is of little meaning. V usage is TRBV5-1 and J usage is TRBJ2-1, with D possibly matching TRBD2 (7 bases). Looked up from germline, CDR1 is SGHRS and CDR2 is YFSETQ. CDR3 length equals 16 residues. V lost 10 bases to trimming and J lost 9 bases, with 29 bases between them. The CDR3 reads CASTGGGGPGHGEQFF. The CDR3 DNA reads TGCGCCTCCACCGGAGGGGGAGGGCCCGGTCATGGTGAGCAGTTCTTC.

This clonotype is medium-sized by share. This beta chain lies outside the target of a library built for alpha chains; its clone size means little. The chain is built from TRBV20-1 and TRBJ2-7; the D is unclear. V was cut by 7 bases and J by 12 bases, with 22 bases left in between. CDR3 size: 12 residues. CDR1 is DFQATT, CDR2 SNEGSKA, per germline (reference sequence). The DNA of the CDR3 is TGCAGTGGCCAGGTTTCGGGTGGGGTCTGGTACTTC. The encoded protein is CSGQVSGGVWYF.

This clonotype qualifies as medium-sized. This beta chain is an unintended read in a library built for alpha chains; its size means little. The rearrangement joins TRBV11-3 to TRBJ2-2; D ambiguous. CDR3 length: 13 amino acids. Germline values: CDR1 SGHNT, CDR2 YENEEA. With 2 bases removed from V and 9 bases from J, the gap between germline ends came to 10 bases. Here the CDR3 DNA reads TGTGCCAGCAGCTTACGTTCAGGTCGGGAGCTGTTTTTT. It translates to CASSLRSGRELFF.

Relative to its sample, this clonotype is medium-sized. As an off-target read in a library built for alpha chains, this beta chain has a frequency of little significance. The chain links TRBV7-9 to TRBJ2-7; D possibly corresponds to TRBD1 (5 bases). CDR1 SEHNR and CDR2 FQNEAQ come from the germline V gene (reference sequence). The V end lost 4 bases, the J end lost 6 bases, and 16 bases lay between the germline ends. The CDR3 extends over 14 amino acids. The CDR3 DNA reads TGTGCCAGCAGCTCTGGGGCGGTCTGGGGCGAGCAGTACTTC. Protein: CASSSGAVWGEQYF.

This clonotype was detected ten times or more. This beta chain is an off-target read within a library intended for alpha chains, so its frequency means little. The chain uses TRBV20-1 and TRBJ2-1; D possibly corresponds to TRBD2 (6 bases). Germline CDR1 reads DFQATT; CDR2 reads SNEGSKA (reference sequence). Trimming took 4 bases from V and 0 from J, leaving 10 bases between them. The CDR3 length is 14 residues. Here the CDR3 reads CSATGGASYNEQFF. The CDR3 DNA follows: TGCAGTGCTACGGGCGGGGCCTCCTACAATGAGCAGTTCTTC.

This clonotype was observed at least ten times. Within a library made for alpha chains, this beta chain is off target, and its count is uninformative. This chain connects TRBV20-1 to TRBJ2-7; D is tentatively TRBD1 or TRBD2 (5 bases each). CDR1 and CDR2 from the germline V gene are DFQATT and SNEGSKA (reference sequence). V was trimmed by 6 bases and J by 1 base, leaving 16 bases between them. The CDR3 totals 14 residues. The CDR3 bases are TGCAGTGCGAGTCCGGGACCTGGTTCCTACGAGCAGTACTTC. This translates into CSASPGPGSYEQYF.